These 21 T cell receptor beta chains share one sample of origin, sequenced in a study of T-cell reconstitution after alpha-beta-depleted transplantation in children. It was with unique molecular identifiers that the TCRbeta library was prepared. Each CDR3 protein gets one entry after TCRdb re-called the PCR reads with MiXCR. The repertoire has around 600,000 distinct CDR3 sequences, over 9.5% of them found once; the top ten carry roughly 4%. The sample was PBMCs from the stem cell graft donor, taken from the stem cell graft. Every receptor here comes from a human donor who donated a stem cell graft to a child with acute myeloid leukemia.

This clonotype was picked up one time. The genes are TRBV16 and TRBJ2-2; D is undetermined. The V end lost 0 bases, the J end lost 6 bases, and 11 bases lay between the germline ends. CDR1 and CDR2 (germline): KGHSY, FQNENV. This CDR3 has 15 residues. CDR3 sequence: CASSQSPSGAGELFF. The CDR3 DNA reads TGTGCCAGCAGCCAATCCCCCTCCGGAGCCGGGGAGCTGTTTTTT.

In this sample, this clonotype turned up a few times. This chain links TRBV4-3 with TRBJ2-5; TRBD2 matches at 8 bases. The CDR3 is made up of 14 amino acids. Germline V CDR1 and CDR2: LGHNA, YSLEER. V shed 4 bases, J shed 2 bases, and the junction held 3 bases outside the gene matches. In DNA form, the CDR3 reads TGCGCCAGCAGCCGTCGACTAGCGCAAGAGACCCAGTACTTC. Translation: CASSRRLAQETQYF.

The chain combines TRBV29-1 with TRBJ2-3; no reliable D call. Germline V gene lookup returns CDR1 SQVTM and CDR2 ANQGSEA. The CDR3 covers 14 residues. Trimming pared 7 bases from V and 0 bases from J, leaving 14 bases between. The DNA for the CDR3 is TGCAGCGCCACATTCCTTTTAAGCACAGATACGCAGTATTTT. It encodes CSATFLLSTDTQYF.

A word on this clonotype: This is likely a read error, given that the CDR3 carries no conserved phenylalanine or tryptophan at its end. The DNA is left out, because the CDR3 cannot be placed on it with certainty; the CDR3 is given as TCRdb lists it. The chain uses TRBV7-2 and TRBJ2-5; the DNA was not compared with TRBD2, the D call given in the table. A total of 15 residues make up the CDR3, ends included. Germline V gene data show CDR1 as SGHTA and CDR2 as FQGNSA. The CDR3: CASSLRQRLAGQRGV.

This clonotype appeared many times. The rearrangement uses TRBV29-1 and TRBJ2-7, with D uncertain. The CDR3 length is 11 residues. Trimming shortened V by 5 bases and J by 2 bases, and 7 bases separated the two germline ends. The germline gives CDR1 SQVTM, CDR2 ANQGSEA. In nucleotides, the CDR3 is TGCAGCGTTATTTCGGCCTACGAGCAGTACTTC. It codes for CSVISAYEQYF.

This clonotype occurred many times. J is TRBJ2-7 and V is TRBV27, with TRBD2 matching 10 bases. The CDR3 contains 13 residues. CDR1 is MNHEY and CDR2 is SMNVEV in the germline V gene (reference sequence). V shed 5 bases, J shed 4 bases, and the junction held 2 bases outside the gene matches. The CDR3 sequence: CASSMTSGYEQYF. The CDR3 bases are TGTGCCAGCAGTATGACTAGCGGGTACGAGCAGTACTTC.

This clonotype has a handful of counts. The V gene is TRBV5-1, the J gene TRBJ2-3; D gene ambiguous. Germline loops: CDR1 SGHRS, CDR2 YFSETQ. V was pared by 0 bases and J by 4 bases, with 15 bases between. This CDR3 spans 16 amino acids. The CDR3 protein is CASSLVPDLGADTQYF. For the CDR3, the DNA is TGCGCCAGCAGCTTGGTTCCGGACCTGGGTGCAGATACGCAGTATTTT.

This clonotype has just a few counts. The rearrangement joins TRBV4-3 to TRBJ2-7, with D perhaps matching TRBD1 or TRBD2 (5 bases each). The length of the CDR3 is 15 residues. V was clipped by 0 bases and J by 3 bases, with 12 bases between them. Germline CDR1 LGHNA, CDR2 YSLEER. This CDR3 reads CASSQEQGGHYEQYF. CDR3 sequence (DNA): TGCGCCAGCAGCCAAGAGCAGGGCGGGCACTACGAGCAGTACTTC.

In this sample, this clonotype turned up a few times. The rearrangement links TRBV28 to TRBJ2-5, with D maybe TRBD1 (5 bases). Germline CDR1 is MDHEN and CDR2 is SYDVKM. The CDR3 sequence is 14 residues long. Trimming took off 3 bases at V and 4 bases at J, with 12 bases between the two ends. The CDR3 DNA is TGTGCCAGCAGTTTTAGGGGAACCCTAGAGACCCAGTACTTC. It yields the protein CASSFRGTLETQYF.

The chain combines TRBV29-1 with TRBJ2-5, with a possible D match to TRBD2 (6 bases). This CDR3 contains 12 residues. In germline, CDR1 is SQVTM, CDR2 ANQGSEA. Trimming took off 4 bases at V and 7 bases at J, with 13 bases between the two ends. CDR3 DNA: TGCAGCGTTGGAACTAACGGGGGGACCCAGTACTTC. Translated: CSVGTNGGTQYF.

This clonotype was seen a handful of times. This rearrangement joins TRBV11-2 to TRBJ1-1, with D possibly matching TRBD1 (5 bases). This CDR3 is built from 14 residues. Trimming took 5 bases from V and 5 from J, leaving 15 bases between them. Germline V gene lookup returns CDR1 SGHAT and CDR2 FQNNGV. CDR3 bases: TGTGCCAGCAGCCAAGGACGGGGCTGGACTGAAGCTTTCTTT. This gives the protein CASSQGRGWTEAFF.

This rearrangement joins TRBV2 to TRBJ2-2; no firm D call. Germline CDR1 and CDR2: SNHLY and FYNNEI. There are 15 residues in the CDR3. Trimming cost V 2 bases and J 2 bases, with 9 bases left between them. The CDR3: CASSELTLNTGELFF. The CDR3 DNA follows: TGTGCCAGCAGTGAACTGACCCTCAACACCGGGGAGCTGTTTTTT. Full variable domain (missing parts from reference TRBV2 and TRBJ2-2): EPEVTQTPSHQVTQMGQEVILRCVPISNHLYFYWYRQILGQKVEFLVSFYNNEISEKSEIFDDQFSVERPDGSNFTLKIRSTKLEDSAMYFCASSELTLNTGELFFGEGSRLTVL.

The chain recombines TRBV30 with TRBJ2-7; possible D gene TRBD1, 6 bases. Between the trimmed V and J ends, which lost 5 bases and 3 bases, there was a span of 23 bases. Germline loops: CDR1 GTSNPN, CDR2 SVGIG (reference sequence). CDR3 length: 16 residues. CDR3 DNA: TGTGCCTGGCTCTACGATCCGGGACACGTTTTCTACGAGCAGTACTTC. Encoded protein: CAWLYDPGHVFYEQYF.

Only a few counts were recorded for this clonotype. V usage is TRBV24-1 and J usage is TRBJ2-5, with D perhaps TRBD1 or TRBD2 (5 bases each). The CDR3 loop spans 16 amino acids. V dropped 4 bases and J dropped 1 base, with 15 bases sitting between them. Germline V lookup: CDR1 KGHDR, CDR2 SFDVKD. CDR3 in DNA: TGTGCCACCAGTGAGGGGACGGGGAGAACCCAAGAGACCCAGTACTTC. Amino acid sequence: CATSEGTGRTQETQYF.

The table lists this clonotype with a few counts. This sequence joins TRBV25-1 and TRBJ1-6; D is uncertain. V dropped 6 bases and J dropped 5 bases, with 11 bases sitting between them. Per the germline V gene, CDR1 is MGHDK and CDR2 is SYGVNS. The length of the CDR3 is 14 residues. The CDR3 is CASRKTGNNSPLHF. The CDR3, as DNA: TGTGCCAGCAGAAAGACGGGGAATAATTCACCCCTCCACTTT. The whole variable domain, remainder taken from reference TRBV25-1 and TRBJ1-6, is EADIYQTPRYLVIGTGKKITLECSQTMGHDKMYWYQQDPGMELHLIHYSYGVNSTEKGDLSSESTVSRIRTEHFPLTLESARPSHTSQYLCASRKTGNNSPLHFGNGTRLTVT.

The genes are TRBV15 and TRBJ2-5; possibly TRBD1 or TRBD2 for D (5 bases each). Trimming removed 2 bases from V and 4 bases from J, with 14 bases in between. The CDR3 is 15 amino acids. Germline CDR1 and CDR2: LNHNV and YYDKDF (reference sequence). CDR3 sequence: CATSRSTSGAETQYF. For the CDR3, the DNA is TGTGCCACCAGCAGATCTACTAGTGGGGCAGAGACCCAGTACTTC.

The sample holds a few counts of this clonotype. The chain combines TRBV7-2 with TRBJ2-3; 8 nucleotides line up with TRBD2. The germline V gene encodes CDR1 SGHTA and CDR2 FQGNSA. V lost 4 bases, J lost 3 bases, and 9 bases stayed unmatched. This CDR3 is 16 amino acids long. The CDR3 here is CASSSGSSGQTDTQYF. The DNA of the CDR3 is TGTGCCAGCAGCTCAGGGTCTAGCGGGCAGACAGATACGCAGTATTTT.

The rearrangement links TRBV7-9 to TRBJ1-1, with a weak D call TRBD1 (5 bases). V gave up 5 bases and J gave up 10 bases, with 14 bases separating them. Per germline, CDR1 SEHNR and CDR2 FQNEAQ (reference sequence). This CDR3 comprises 12 residues. CDR3 amino acids: CASSLQQGGAFF. CDR3 bases: TGTGCCAGCAGCCTCCAGCAGGGCGGAGCTTTCTTT.

This clonotype was counted ten times or more. This chain uses TRBV20-1 with TRBJ2-1; D possibly corresponds to TRBD2 (6 bases). The ends were cut back, 1 base at V and 4 bases at J, with 14 bases in the middle. This CDR3 has 15 residues. CDR1 is DFQATT and CDR2 is SNEGSKA in the germline V gene (reference sequence). CDR3: CSARVPGSEYNEQFF. The DNA of the CDR3 is TGCAGTGCTAGAGTCCCCGGGAGTGAGTACAATGAGCAGTTCTTC.

This clonotype was picked up a small number of times. The rearrangement joins TRBV28 to TRBJ1-1; a weak D match, TRBD1 (5 bases). The CDR3 totals 14 residues. CDR1 is MDHEN, CDR2 SYDVKM, per germline. The V end was cut by 4 bases, the J end by 7 bases, with 16 bases between. The CDR3: CASSWGLPKGEAFF. As DNA, the CDR3 is TGTGCCAGCAGTTGGGGACTCCCCAAAGGTGAAGCTTTCTTT.

V is TRBV20-1 and J is TRBJ1-1, with TRBD1 matching over 8 bases. The CDR3 consists of 14 residues. Unmatched junction bases numbered 4, after V lost 1 base and J lost 3 bases. The germline V gene encodes CDR1 DFQATT and CDR2 SNEGSKA (reference sequence). CDR3: CSARGQGRYTEAFF. CDR3 DNA: TGCAGTGCTAGAGGACAGGGGCGGTACACTGAAGCTTTCTTT.